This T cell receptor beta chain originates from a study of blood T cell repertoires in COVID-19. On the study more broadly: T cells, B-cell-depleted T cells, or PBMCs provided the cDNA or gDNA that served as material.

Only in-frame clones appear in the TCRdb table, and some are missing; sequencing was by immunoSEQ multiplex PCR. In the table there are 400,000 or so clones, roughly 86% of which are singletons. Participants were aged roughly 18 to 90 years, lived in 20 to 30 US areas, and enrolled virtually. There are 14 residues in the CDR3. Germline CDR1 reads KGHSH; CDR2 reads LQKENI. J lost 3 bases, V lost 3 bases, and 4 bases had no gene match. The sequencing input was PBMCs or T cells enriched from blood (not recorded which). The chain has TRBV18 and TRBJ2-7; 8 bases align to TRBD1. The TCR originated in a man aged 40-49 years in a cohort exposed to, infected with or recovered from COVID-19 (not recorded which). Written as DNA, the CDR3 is TGTGCCAGCTCACCTCAAGGACAGGGCTACGAGCAGTACTTC. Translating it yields CASSPQGQGYEQYF.